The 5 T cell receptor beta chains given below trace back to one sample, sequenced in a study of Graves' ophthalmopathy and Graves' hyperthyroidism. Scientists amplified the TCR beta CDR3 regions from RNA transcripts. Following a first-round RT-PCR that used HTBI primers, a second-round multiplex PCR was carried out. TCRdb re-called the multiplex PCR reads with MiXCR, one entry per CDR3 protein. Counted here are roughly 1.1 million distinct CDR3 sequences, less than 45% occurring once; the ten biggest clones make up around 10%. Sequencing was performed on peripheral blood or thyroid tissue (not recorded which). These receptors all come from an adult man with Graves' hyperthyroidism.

The CDR3 region is CASSLYLSRIDEKLFF. CDR3 in DNA: TGTGCCAGCAGCCTCTACCTCTCTAGGATAGATGAAAAACTGTTTTTT. The chain is built from TRBV7-4 and TRBJ1-4; D remains ambiguous. The germline gives CDR1 SGHVT, CDR2 SQSDAQ. This CDR3 region has 16 residues. The V gene lost 5 bases and the J gene lost 6 bases, with 19 bases spanning the gap.

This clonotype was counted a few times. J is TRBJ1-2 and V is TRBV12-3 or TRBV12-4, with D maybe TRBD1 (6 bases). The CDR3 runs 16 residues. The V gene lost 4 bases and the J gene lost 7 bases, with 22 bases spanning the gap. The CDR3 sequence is CASSWSYRGQMPGYTF. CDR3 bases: TGTGCCAGCAGTTGGAGTTATCGGGGACAAATGCCTGGCTACACCTTC.

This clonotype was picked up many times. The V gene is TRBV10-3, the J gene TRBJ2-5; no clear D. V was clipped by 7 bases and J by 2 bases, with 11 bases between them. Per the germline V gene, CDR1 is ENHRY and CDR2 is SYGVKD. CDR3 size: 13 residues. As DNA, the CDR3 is TGTGCCATCAAGGTTCCAGAGCAAGAGACCCAGTACTTC. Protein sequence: CAIKVPEQETQYF.

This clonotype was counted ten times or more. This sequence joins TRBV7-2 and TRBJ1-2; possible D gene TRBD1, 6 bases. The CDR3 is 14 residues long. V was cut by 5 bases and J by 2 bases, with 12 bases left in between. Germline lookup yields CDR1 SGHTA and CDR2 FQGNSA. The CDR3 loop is CASSRGANNYGYTF. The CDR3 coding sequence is TGTGCCAGCAGCCGGGGGGCAAACAACTATGGCTACACCTTC.

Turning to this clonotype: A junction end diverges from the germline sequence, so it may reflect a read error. The CDR3 DNA reads as TGTGCCAGCAGTGGTTATTTGGGCCCTGAGGAGCAGTGCTTC. It yields the protein CASSGYLGPEEQCF. This chain links TRBV19 with TRBJ2-7; D not certain. This CDR3 has 14 residues. Per the germline V gene, CDR1 is LNHDA and CDR2 is SQIVND (reference sequence).